Below are 30 T cell receptor beta chains sequenced from a single sample in a study of ipilimumab plus nivolumab after autologous stem cell transplantation. Here immunoSEQ multiplex PCR was the method, and the copy in TCRdb shows in-frame clones only, minus some. The sample lists tens of thousands of clones, about 83% occurring once. This specimen consisted of PBMCs, obtained in a trial of ipilimumab plus nivolumab as post-transplant consolidation. The receptor set was obtained from a male donor with diffuse large B-cell lymphoma.

This clone was counted between two and nine times. The V and J genes are TRBV13 and TRBJ1-2, with 9 bases fitting TRBD1. The CDR3 runs 14 residues. The V and J ends lost 8 bases and 4 bases, in that order; junction bases with no gene match: 8. The germline CDR1 and CDR2 sequences are PRHDT and FYEKMQ (reference sequence). Here the CDR3 DNA reads TGTGCCAGCTCGCCGGGACAGGGCGCCTATGGCTACACCTTC. It translates to CASSPGQGAYGYTF.

The chain combines TRBV2 with TRBJ1-2; the D is unclear. V shed 4 bases and J shed 8 bases, with 14 bases lying between them. CDR1 and CDR2 (germline): SNHLY, FYNNEI. The CDR3 sequence is 13 residues long. The CDR3 coding sequence is TGTGCCAGCAGTGGGCATACCCGAGGGGGCTACACCTTC. Protein sequence: CASSGHTRGGYTF.

This clone has ten or more counts. The V and J genes are TRBV7-9 and TRBJ1-2, with a possible D match to TRBD1 (5 bases). The germline CDR1 and CDR2 sequences are SEHNR and FQNEAQ (reference sequence). The CDR3 spans 18 residues. V lost 5 bases to trimming and J lost 2 bases, with 24 bases between them. CDR3 nucleotide sequence: TGTGCCAGCAGCCGGGCCGGGACCCAAACGGGAGGAAACTATGGCTACACCTTC. It encodes CASSRAGTQTGGNYGYTF.

This chain joins TRBV19 and TRBJ2-7; a weak D match, TRBD1 (6 bases). This CDR3 is built from 14 residues. CDR1 is LNHDA and CDR2 is SQIVND in the germline V gene (reference sequence). V lost 5 bases and J lost 3, with 14 bases in between. In DNA form, the CDR3 reads TGTGCCAGTAGTCTGGGACAAGCCTTCTACGAGCAGTACTTC. Residues: CASSLGQAFYEQYF.

The chain couples TRBV12-5 to TRBJ1-2, with 7 bases aligning to TRBD1. The CDR3 totals 15 residues. Germline CDR1 is LGHNT and CDR2 is FRNRAP. With 10 bases clipped from V and 0 bases from J, the junction kept 11 bases outside the gene matches. The CDR3 protein is CAMTAGQLANYGYTF. The CDR3 DNA reads TGTGCTATGACCGCGGGACAGTTAGCTAACTATGGCTACACCTTC.

The chain uses TRBV23-1 and TRBJ2-2; TRBD2 agrees at 7 bases. TRBV23-1 is annotated as an ORF whose role is uncertain. The CDR3 loop spans 16 amino acids. With V trimmed by 0 bases and J by 1 base, 2 bases remained unmatched. The CDR3 sequence is CASSQSGGMNTGELFF. The CDR3 region has the DNA TGCGCCAGCAGTCAATCGGGGGGGATGAACACCGGGGAGCTGTTTTTT.

This clone appeared a single time. This chain connects TRBV4-2 to TRBJ1-2; a possible D gene is TRBD1 (5 bases). CDR3 size: 16 residues. V was pared by 1 base and J by 3 bases, with 15 bases between. CDR1 is LGHNA, CDR2 YNFKEQ, per germline. Here the CDR3 reads CASSQGQGGWDYGYTF. CDR3 sequence (DNA): TGTGCCAGCAGCCAAGGGCAGGGAGGCTGGGACTATGGCTACACCTTC.

This chain connects TRBV2 to TRBJ2-7; tentative D call: TRBD1 (8 bases). Trimming stripped 5 bases from V and 7 bases from J, with 21 bases between. CDR1 SNHLY and CDR2 FYNNEI come from the germline V gene. This CDR3 has 15 residues. The CDR3 nucleotides read TGTGCCAGCAGTTACGCAGGGGGCGCGGGGGAGGAGCAGTACTTC. It is translated as CASSYAGGAGEEQYF.

The J gene is TRBJ2-2, the V gene TRBV4-1; 9 nucleotides match TRBD2. CDR1 is MGHRA, CDR2 YSYEKL, per germline. Trimming cost V 1 base and J 6 bases; bases outside gene matches: 6. The CDR3 spans 16 residues. CDR3 bases: TGCGCCAGCAGCCAAGCACGCGGGGGGGGCGCCGGGGAGCTGTTTTTT. Translating gives CASSQARGGGAGELFF.

This clone was recorded a few times. The chain employs TRBV6-4 and TRBJ1-1; D gene unclear. The germline CDR1 and CDR2 sequences are MRHNA and SNTAGT. The CDR3 extends over 11 amino acids. V shed 2 bases and J shed 3 bases, with 1 base lying between them. The CDR3: CASSDDTEAFF. CDR3 DNA: TGTGCCAGCAGTGACGACACTGAAGCTTTCTTT.

Note on this clone: This same CDR3 is encoded by further DNA sequences in the sample. The rearrangement links TRBV5-1 to TRBJ2-7; TRBD1 agrees at 8 bases. CDR3 length: 14 amino acids. Unmatched junction bases numbered 3, after V lost 0 bases and J lost 4 bases. Germline lookup yields CDR1 SGHRS and CDR2 YFSETQ. CDR3 in DNA: TGCGCCAGCAGCTTGGGACAGGGGTCGTACGAGCAGTACTTC. Amino acids: CASSLGQGSYEQYF.

The chain couples TRBV5-1 to TRBJ2-7; the match to TRBD1 covers 8 bases. This CDR3 is built from 16 residues. Unmatched junction bases numbered 8, after V lost 0 bases and J lost 3 bases. Germline V gene sequence: CDR1 SGHRS, CDR2 YFSETQ. As DNA, the CDR3 is TGCGCCAGCAGCTTGGAGGCGGCAGGGGGCCTCTACGAGCAGTACTTC. Amino acid sequence: CASSLEAAGGLYEQYF.

The CDR3 DNA sequence: TGTGCCAGCAGCCAAGGGGACAGGGAAACCGGGGAGCTGTTTTTT. Encoded protein: CASSQGDRETGELFF. This chain links TRBV4-2 with TRBJ2-2, with 9 bases lining up with TRBD1. There are 15 residues in the CDR3. After removal of 1 base from V and 5 bases from J, the junction contained 2 bases not matched to a gene. Germline assignment: CDR1 LGHNA and CDR2 YNFKEQ.

By frequency in the sample, this clone is medium-sized. Other DNA sequences in this sample translate to the same CDR3. This chain links TRBV6-1 with TRBJ1-2; 8 nucleotides match TRBD1. CDR1 is MNHNS, CDR2 SASEGT, per germline. Germline trimming cut 7 bases from V and 2 bases from J; bases unmatched to any gene: 6. The CDR3 length is 14 residues. The CDR3 reads CASITGGGNYGYTF. The CDR3 DNA sequence: TGTGCCAGCATCACAGGGGGAGGGAACTATGGCTACACCTTC.

This clone was counted between two and nine times. This rearrangement joins TRBV4-1 to TRBJ1-1; D uncertain. Deletions cut 3 bases from V and 6 bases from J, with 20 bases between. CDR1 and CDR2 (germline): MGHRA, YSYEKL. The CDR3 is made up of 16 amino acids. The CDR3 loop is CASSHPNLGSGSEAFF. CDR3 coding DNA: TGCGCCAGCAGCCACCCGAACTTGGGGTCCGGCTCTGAAGCTTTCTTT.

As to this clone: Compared with germline, one end of the junction differs, possibly owing to a read error. This rearrangement joins TRBV7-6 to TRBJ2-7; maybe TRBD1 (5 bases). The CDR3 length is 15 residues. Germline CDR1 SGHVS, CDR2 FNYEAQ. CDR3 DNA: TGTGCCAGCACCTTAGGGGTGATACCTTCCTACGAGCAGTACTTC. Translated, it gives CASTLGVIPSYEQYF.

This chain uses TRBV7-2 with TRBJ1-6, with 7 bases aligning to TRBD1. CDR1 and CDR2 (germline): SGHTA, FQGNSA. The junction had 10 bases not matched to a gene; V was cut back by 1 base and J by 10 bases. The CDR3 runs 16 residues. DNA for the CDR3: TGTGCCAGCAGCTTAGATAGGACAGGCAATTCCTCACCCCTCCACTTT. It specifies CASSLDRTGNSSPLHF. Combining the CDR3 with reference TRBV7-2 and TRBJ1-6 gives the whole variable domain GAGVSQSPSNKVTEKGKDVELRCDPISGHTALYWYRQSLGQGLEFLIYFQGNSAPDKSGLPSDRFSAERTGGSVSTLTIQRTQQEDSAVYLCASSLDRTGNSSPLHFGNGTRLTVT.

This clone was observed a few times. The V gene is TRBV23-1, the J gene TRBJ1-1, with unresolved D. TRBV23-1 has ORF status, its function being uncertain. Trimming left V 4 bases short and J 1 base short, with 16 bases between. The CDR3 runs 16 residues. The chain's CDR3 is CASSPYTLGPNTEAFF. The CDR3 coding sequence is TGCGCCAGCAGTCCCTATACTTTGGGCCCGAACACTGAAGCTTTCTTT.

The CDR3, as DNA: TGTGCCAGCAGCTTAGGCGGGACAGCGATCTATGGCTACACCTTC. As protein: CASSLGGTAIYGYTF. V gene TRBV5-4 combines with J gene TRBJ1-2; TRBD1 agrees at 7 bases. Germline V gene lookup returns CDR1 SGHNT and CDR2 YYREEE (reference sequence). Trimming cost V 2 bases and J 4 bases; bases outside gene matches: 8. The CDR3 is made up of 15 amino acids. Filled out from reference TRBV5-4 and TRBJ1-2, the complete variable domain reads ETGVTQSPTHLIKTRGQQVTLRCSSQSGHNTVSWYQQALGQGPQFIFQYYREEENGRGNFPPRFSGLQFPNYSSELNVNALELDDSALYLCASSLGGTAIYGYTFGSGTRLTVV.

This clone appeared a single time. V is TRBV25-1 and J is TRBJ1-2; D call uncertain. The CDR3 length is 12 residues. Trimming left V 7 bases short and J 5 bases short, with 11 bases between. Germline-derived CDR1 and CDR2 are MGHDK and SYGVNS. CDR3: CASNPTEYGYTF. CDR3 nucleotides: TGTGCCAGCAATCCTACAGAGTATGGCTACACCTTC.

The V and J genes are TRBV19 and TRBJ1-1; tentatively, D is TRBD1 (5 bases). V dropped 6 bases and J dropped 10 bases, with 18 bases sitting between them. Germline CDR1 is LNHDA and CDR2 is SQIVND (reference sequence). This CDR3 spans 13 amino acids. The DNA for the CDR3 is TGTGCCAGTAGCCAAGGGGATGGTATGTCAGCTTTCTTT. Its translation: CASSQGDGMSAFF.

The V and J genes are TRBV2 and TRBJ2-2, with TRBD2 matching over 8 bases. This CDR3 comprises 15 residues. V lost 0 bases and J lost 6; bases outside the gene matches: 3. The germline CDR1 and CDR2 sequences are SNHLY and FYNNEI. The CDR3, as DNA: TGTGCCAGCAGTGAAGCTGAGCGGGGGCCCGGGGAGCTGTTTTTT. Translating gives CASSEAERGPGELFF.

This chain uses TRBV6-5 with TRBJ2-7, with 9 bases lining up with TRBD1. Germline lookup yields CDR1 MNHEY and CDR2 SVGAGI. Unmatched junction bases numbered 2, after V lost 6 bases and J lost 5 bases. This CDR3 region has 12 residues. The CDR3 region is CASSRTGDEQYF. DNA for the CDR3: TGTGCCAGCAGCCGGACAGGGGACGAGCAGTACTTC.

The chain links TRBV5-4 to TRBJ1-4; the D is unclear. The length of the CDR3 is 14 residues. V shed 2 bases and J shed 4 bases, with 9 bases lying between them. Germline assignment: CDR1 SGHNT and CDR2 YYREEE (reference sequence). CDR3 nucleotide sequence: TGTGCCAGCAGCTTCGGAGACTTTAATGAAAAACTGTTTTTT. Amino acids: CASSFGDFNEKLFF.

This chain links TRBV4-2 with TRBJ2-3; no reliable D call. The CDR3 is made up of 14 amino acids. Germline V gives CDR1 LGHNA, CDR2 YNFKEQ. Trimming cost V 2 bases and J 0 bases, with 6 bases left between them. The CDR3 here is CASSQPTSTDTQYF. The CDR3 nucleotides are TGTGCCAGCAGCCAACCTACTAGCACAGATACGCAGTATTTT.

The CDR3 DNA follows: TGTGCCAGCAGCCAAGGTATATTCGGGGGAACAGCGATGGACGAGCAGTACTTC. Residues: CASSQGIFGGTAMDEQYF. The chain carries TRBV14 and TRBJ2-7; possibly TRBD2 for D (6 bases). Germline CDR1 SGHDN, CDR2 FVKESK. CDR3 length equals 18 residues. The V and J ends lost 1 base and 5 bases respectively, with 24 bases between them.

The chain has TRBV5-1 and TRBJ1-2, with 7 bases lining up with TRBD1. Trimming at V came to 0 bases and at J to 0 bases, leaving 2 bases not matched to a gene. CDR1 and CDR2 (germline): SGHRS, YFSETQ. The CDR3 covers 15 residues. DNA for the CDR3: TGCGCCAGCAGCTTGGCCGGGACAGCTAACTATGGCTACACCTTC. Amino acid sequence: CASSLAGTANYGYTF.

The chain joins TRBV28 to TRBJ2-3, with a tentative D call TRBD2 (5 bases). This CDR3 region has 13 residues. In germline, CDR1 is MDHEN, CDR2 SYDVKM. V dropped 6 bases and J dropped 4 bases, with 11 bases sitting between them. The CDR3, as DNA: TGTGCCAGCAGAGAACTAGGACCAGATACGCAGTATTTT. It translates to CASRELGPDTQYF. Full variable domain (remainder filled in from reference TRBV28 and TRBJ2-3): DVKVTQSSRYLVKRTGEKVFLECVQDMDHENMFWYRQDPGLGLRLIYFSYDVKMKEKGDIPEGYSVSREKKERFSLILESASTNQTSMYLCASRELGPDTQYFGPGTRLTVL.

The V and J genes are TRBV15 and TRBJ2-1, with D perhaps TRBD1 (6 bases). The germline V gene has CDR1 LNHNV and CDR2 YYDKDF (reference sequence). V shed 1 base and J shed 5 bases, with 12 bases lying between them. The CDR3 spans 15 residues. The DNA of the CDR3 is TGTGCCACCAGCAGAGCCAGGGGCCGCGACAATGAGCAGTTCTTC. This gives the protein CATSRARGRDNEQFF.

This chain uses TRBV2 with TRBJ2-5; no firm D call. TRBJ2-7 explains the end of the DNA better; the J call may be wrong. The CDR3 consists of 14 residues. In germline, CDR1 is SNHLY, CDR2 FYNNEI. The CDR3 DNA follows: TGTGCCAGCACTGCCGGGTCCCTAGCCTACGAGCAGTACTTC. Translating gives CASTAGSLAYEQYF.